Listed below are T cell receptor beta chains from one sample, sequenced in a study. TCRdb re-called the RT-PCR reads with MiXCR, one entry per CDR3 protein. The sample consists of about 680,000 distinct CDR3 sequences, around 14% of them appearing once. The sequencing sample was made of memory CD4+ T cells from blood. The origin of the receptors is a female donor in good health, serving as a healthy control. Both conserved end residues are part of each CDR3. Fields, in order: CDR3 DNA, CDR3 protein, V gene, D gene, clone size, J gene. A D gene is named only where the DNA matches it firmly. Clone size is shown for a subset of rows, as once, few, many or a class of expanded clone.

TGTGCCAGCAGTTCCACCGGGACAGGGGTCCTCAATGAGCAGTTCTTC	CASSSTGTGVLNEQFF	TRBV28	TRBD1	few	TRBJ2-1
TGTGCCAGCAGCTTACCCGGTAAGACTAGCGGGGCCTACAATGAGCAGTTCTTC	CASSLPGKTSGAYNEQFF	TRBV7-8	TRBD2	few	TRBJ2-1
TGTGCCAGCAGCTTGGACAGAGTCACCGGGGAGCGGTTTTTT	CASSLDRVTGERFF	TRBV5-6	-	-	TRBJ2-2
TGCAGTGCCACCGGGAGGGGAAACACCGGGGAGCTGTTTTTT	CSATGRGNTGELFF	TRBV20-1	TRBD2	-	TRBJ2-2
TGCAGTGCTAGAGGTTGGGCCCAAATGAGTGATTTTGGGCAGTTCTTC	CSARGWAQMSDFGQFF	TRBV20-1	-	few	TRBJ2-1
TGTGCCAGCAGTTTCGGGACAGTCTATGCTAACTATGGCTACACCTTC	CASSFGTVYANYGYTF	TRBV12-3/TRBV12-4	TRBD1	many	TRBJ1-2
TGTGCCAGCAGTTACGGTGTCAGGGGGAATAGGGCCAACGTCCTGACTTTC	CASSYGVRGNRANVLTF	TRBV6-2/TRBV6-3	TRBD1	few	TRBJ2-6
TGTGCCAGCAGTTACTCTAGGGACACCAACACCGGGGAGCTGTTTTTT	CASSYSRDTNTGELFF	TRBV6-5	-	many	TRBJ2-2
TGTGCCAGCAGCGTAGAGGGGACTAGCGGGATAAATGAGCAGTTCTTC	CASSVEGTSGINEQFF	TRBV9	TRBD2	-	TRBJ2-1
TGTGCCATCAGTGACTCAGGTAGCACCTACAATGAGCAGTTCTTC	CAISDSGSTYNEQFF	TRBV10-3	-	few	TRBJ2-1
TGTGCCAGCAGGACTTACGGAGTGGCGGACACCTATCCCTACGAGCAGTACTTC	CASRTYGVADTYPYEQYF	TRBV6-2/TRBV6-3	-	-	TRBJ2-7
TGTGCCAGCAGCTTCGCGGTCGGGAATGAGCAGTTCTTC	CASSFAVGNEQFF	TRBV28	-	-	TRBJ2-1
TGTGCCATCAGTGATGGTCAGACTAACTATGGCTACACCTTC	CAISDGQTNYGYTF	TRBV10-3	-	-	TRBJ1-2
TGTGCCAGCAGCGGAGGACAGGGCAGCGATGAGCAGTTCTTC	CASSGGQGSDEQFF	TRBV7-2	TRBD1	few	TRBJ2-1
TGTGCCAGCACCCGCGGCACCCGAGAGACCCAGTACTTC	CASTRGTRETQYF	TRBV6-1	-	many	TRBJ2-5
TGCAGCGCCACACTAGCGGGAGGGCAGAATACGCAGTATTTT	CSATLAGGQNTQYF	TRBV29-1	TRBD2	many	TRBJ2-3
TGTGCCAGCAGCTCACAGTGGGGGGGCCACAACTACGAGCAGTACTTC	CASSSQWGGHNYEQYF	TRBV12-3/TRBV12-4	-	-	TRBJ2-7
TGTGCCAGCAGTTTAACTGGGGAGGCAAACACCATATATTTT	CASSLTGEANTIYF	TRBV27	-	-	TRBJ1-3
TGTGCCAGCAGTCGTTGGGCATCAAACATGAACACTGAAGCTTTCTTT	CASSRWASNMNTEAFF	TRBV7-2	-	-	TRBJ1-1
TGTGCCAGCAGTCCCCGGGGCGCTAACTATGGCTACACCTTC	CASSPRGANYGYTF	TRBV6-1	-	few	TRBJ1-2
TGTGCCAGCAGCTTCGGGACTAGCGGGGGGGGCTACAATGAGCAGTTCTTC	CASSFGTSGGGYNEQFF	TRBV7-3	TRBD2	few	TRBJ2-1
TGCAGTGCTAGAGATCGGCCCACGATATCCTACAATGAGCAGTTCTTC	CSARDRPTISYNEQFF	TRBV20-1	-	many	TRBJ2-1
TGTGCCATCAGTGCCGGGACACTTCAAGAGACCCAGTACTTC	CAISAGTLQETQYF	TRBV10-3	-	many	TRBJ2-5
TGTGCCAGCAGCCCCCACCGTGGACAGGGCATGTCTCAGCCCCAGCATTTT	CASSPHRGQGMSQPQHF	TRBV27	TRBD1	few	TRBJ1-5
TGTGCCAGCAGCTCCCCCAGGCTAGCGGGAGGAACAGATACGCAGTATTTT	CASSSPRLAGGTDTQYF	TRBV7-2	TRBD2	many	TRBJ2-3
TGTGCCAGCAGTTTCCTCCGGCAGGGGAGGGAAGAGACCCAGTACTTC	CASSFLRQGREETQYF	TRBV27	-	many	TRBJ2-5
TGTGCCAGCAGCTTACGCCGAGGGACCGTCTTGGGCTTC	CASSLRRGTVLGF	TRBV7-2	-	few	TRBJ2-7
TGTGCCACCAGTGCTAGGGTGGGAGCGGGAAACAATGAGCAGTTCTTC	CATSARVGAGNNEQFF	TRBV24-1	TRBD2	few	TRBJ2-1
TGCAGTGCCCTTACTCAGGGGAAAGGCGAGACCCAGTACTTC	CSALTQGKGETQYF	TRBV20-1	-	-	TRBJ2-5
TGTGCCAGCTCACCAGGGACCCGGACCCACGAGCAGTACTTC	CASSPGTRTHEQYF	TRBV18	-	many	TRBJ2-7
TGTGCCAGCAGCCAGATTGACAGGGGTAGCACTGAAGCTTTCTTT	CASSQIDRGSTEAFF	TRBV7-9	TRBD1	few	TRBJ1-1
TGTGCCAGCAGCGTAGCGGGCAACCCCTCCTACGAGCAGTACTTC	CASSVAGNPSYEQYF	TRBV9	-	many	TRBJ2-7
TGCGCCAGCAGGCTCAGACAGGGTGGTGACTCCTACAATGAGCAGTTCTTC	CASRLRQGGDSYNEQFF	TRBV5-1	TRBD1	many	TRBJ2-1
TGTGCCAGCAGTGAACGGACAGGGGGCATAGGAAACACCATATATTTT	CASSERTGGIGNTIYF	TRBV2	TRBD1	-	TRBJ1-3
TGCGCCAGCAGCCAAGATCAAGGGTATCAGCCCCAGCATTTT	CASSQDQGYQPQHF	TRBV4-1	-	-	TRBJ1-5
TGTGCCACCAGCCCCCGGAACAGGGAACGGGAGGAGCAGTTCTTC	CATSPRNREREEQFF	TRBV15	-	-	TRBJ2-1
TGTGCCAGCAGCCAACCTGGACAGCTCTATGGCTACACCTTC	CASSQPGQLYGYTF	TRBV3-1	-	-	TRBJ1-2
TGCAGCGTTGAAGATCCCCCAGGCGGCTCCTACAATGAGCAGTTCTTC	CSVEDPPGGSYNEQFF	TRBV29-1	-	-	TRBJ2-1
TGTGCCAGTAGTATCGTTACGAGATCGTATGGCTACACCTTC	CASSIVTRSYGYTF	TRBV19	-	few	TRBJ1-2
TGCAGCGTCACGAAGACAGGGTGGGCCACTGAAGCTTTCTTT	CSVTKTGWATEAFF	TRBV29-1	TRBD1	-	TRBJ1-1
TGTGCCAGCAGCCAGGATCTCCAGGGGCAGTACTTC	CASSQDLQGQYF	TRBV7-9	-	-	TRBJ2-7
TGCAGTGCCAAGGGACAGGGGGATTATGAGCCCCAGCATTTT	CSAKGQGDYEPQHF	TRBV20-1	TRBD1	few	TRBJ1-5
TGCAGTGCTAGCTACAGGCCGAACACCGGGGAGCTGTTTTTT	CSASYRPNTGELFF	TRBV20-1	-	-	TRBJ2-2
TGTGCCAGCAGCTTAGGTGCGGGGTCCGGTGAGCAGTTCTTC	CASSLGAGSGEQFF	TRBV7-8	-	many	TRBJ2-1
TGCAGTCCCATTGCGGCCCTCTCCTACGAGCAGTACTTC	CSPIAALSYEQYF	TRBV20-1	-	few	TRBJ2-7
TGTGCCAGTAGTAATAACAGGGGGCAAGAGACCCAGTACTTC	CASSNNRGQETQYF	TRBV19	TRBD1	-	TRBJ2-5
TGCGCCAGCAGCTCGGACCCCGGGTACAATGAGCAGTTCTTC	CASSSDPGYNEQFF	TRBV5-1	-	many	TRBJ2-1
TGTGCCAGCAGTTTAGGATCGGTAACTGGCGGGGGCCTAGCCAAAAACATTCAGTACTTC	CASSLGSVTGGGLAKNIQYF	TRBV12-3/TRBV12-4	-	few	TRBJ2-4
TGTGCCAGCAGCCAGACGGCTGGGACAGATACGCAGTATTTT	CASSQTAGTDTQYF	TRBV4-2	-	-	TRBJ2-3
TGTGCCAGCAGCTTAGCCTTCGGTACCGGGGAGCTGTTTTTT	CASSLAFGTGELFF	TRBV7-2	-	many	TRBJ2-2